This T cell receptor beta chain was sequenced during a study of cytomegalovirus exposure and HLA in healthy donors (dated by TCRdb to 2016 to 2017). As for the study more broadly: In an earlier analysis of 450 to 750 of the donors, under 300 Gb of sequence data and 117 million unique TCR beta sequences from about 180 million T cells were reported. The T cell repertoires of under 700 subjects were profiled by immunosequencing and related to cytomegalovirus serostatus. In a later genetic analysis, genome-wide SNP genotypes for 398 of the 666 donors were used, and that subset was treated as a discovery cohort. An earlier analysis of around 580 of the donors used high-throughput TCR beta sequencing to judge whether each TCR beta V gene segment behaved as functional or pseudogenic. The later analysis used no new phenotypic data to find candidate immune exposures, relying instead on TCR beta sequences and their occurrence across donors. Because of strong linkage in the cohort, four or five DR-DQ haplotypes were treated as single units for association and clustering. Besides the first cohort of about 730 subjects, a separate validation cohort made up of 90 to 150 different subjects was used. Donor age, sex, ethnicity and CMV serostatus were compiled together with the repertoire data. HLA typing included class I and class II loci at four-digit resolution. Across under 500 genotyped donors of the cohort, an average of roughly 200,000 unique TCR beta nucleotide sequences per donor were sequenced, and 15% to 20% of those sequences were non-productive. A later analysis re-analyzed previously published TCR beta repertoires from about 730 donors and added high-resolution HLA genotyping to study TCR occurrence patterns. Of the roughly 390 genotyped donors, 75% to 85% were placed in the genetic ancestry cluster associated with self-reported Caucasian donors. The number of donors typed differed by locus, with about 620-630 for A, B, C, DRB1 and DQB1, 522 for DQA1, over 600 for DPA1, and about 450 for DPB1. The aim of the study was to test whether cataloging public T cell receptors could identify signatures of past pathogen exposure. Roughly 290 gigabases of sequencing data and around 80 million unique TCR sequences made up an early release that covered approximately 620 HLA-typed donors. Every discovery cohort repertoire had been produced on one sequencing platform. The study combined high-throughput TCR immunosequencing, statistical association of individual TCRs with disease status, and machine learning to predict cytomegalovirus infection status. Study-wide conclusions, independent of this receptor: Approximately 18 rarely observed V segments, including chromosome 9 orphons, were excluded from the earlier analysis of several hundred of the donors because counts were too low. V-gene and J-gene trimming of TCR beta chains was associated with a missense DCLRE1C variant in a later genetic analysis, and the association was replicated in an independent cohort. Correlated functional status among segregating V segments might reflect linkage disequilibrium, but an unknown experimental factor could not be ruled out. A total of fewer than 200 TCR beta chains were listed by the study as associated with cytomegalovirus. The classifier was reported to diagnose cytomegalovirus status with high specificity and sensitivity in both the original and validation cohorts. According to a later analysis, TCR association rates differed among HLA loci, with DRB1 alleles showing the most associated TCRs and HLA-C alleles showing the fewest. Most CMV-associated TCR beta chains appeared to be HLA-restricted in a later analysis, and the HLA associations seemed to be driven largely by CMV exposure. This cohort had only TCR beta chains sequenced, and the lack of alpha or paired-chain data limited which features could be detected. Roughly uniform sequencing depth across donors was assumed in presence/absence analyses, although this assumption may not hold. A later analysis associated about 16,000 TCR beta sequences with specific HLA alleles at a false discovery rate of 0.05. In vitro tests confirmed that a few of the cytomegalovirus-associated TCR beta chains recognize cytomegalovirus antigens. A further reported finding was that TCR beta sequences accurately predicted the HLA-A and HLA-B alleles for most subjects in the first cohort. Compared with the roughly 700-donor mean, donors in an Asian-associated ancestry cluster had fewer N-insertions in productive TCRs, according to a later genetic analysis. Across donors, most TCR sequences were observed very rarely, whereas some public TCRs were present in many individuals. Broadly in line with IMGT annotations, most TCR beta V segments showed up in productive rearrangements about 87% or about 30% of the time in an earlier analysis of under 700 of the donors. A later analysis found that HLA-associated TCR beta chains were more clonally expanded and had lower generation probabilities than equally common non-associated chains. Because HLA typing was unavailable for some donors at each locus, only the typed subset was used in association tests. According to the authors, the approach could potentially be generalized to other disease states and immunological phenotypes. When HLA alleles, especially DR and DQ, strongly co-occurred, TCR associations were difficult to assign to individual alleles. CMV serostatus was the only immune exposure information available for the cohort. A group of highly shared sequence variants was considered likely to be a technical artifact of the sequencing pipeline. Several of the top co-occurrence clusters appeared to be linked to parvovirus B19, influenza, CMV and Epstein-Barr virus, according to a later analysis. Some IMGT-functional V segments, including TRBV6-2 and TRBV6-3, could not be distinguished by the 87-base-pair reads and were therefore excluded.

This clone was observed a few times. Its antigen remains undetermined. Within one base of it there is no much larger clone, and no base qualities were kept. The cohort comprised hundreds of healthy bone marrow donors. At the time of sampling, every cohort member was nominally healthy, though immune exposures that went unrecorded were likely present. The donor was CMV seronegative and was included in the group of around 320 seronegative cohort members. Every donor gave a peripheral blood sample, and the peripheral blood mononuclear cells from that sample were used for TCR beta sequencing. Genomic DNA extraction from the blood cell samples was performed with the Qiagen DNeasy Blood Extraction Kit. The germline V gene specifies MDHEN as CDR1 and SYDVKM as CDR2. Measured from the cysteine to the phenylalanine, the CDR3 is 12 residues long. CDR3 DNA is the only sequence kept; it has 36 bases, read in frame from the first base. Trimming costs V 2 bases and J 8 bases, and their ends lie 9 bases apart.

The method behind the library was the immunoSEQ multiplex PCR assay. For the multiplex PCR, a mixture combining 60 forward primers for TCR Vbeta segments and 13 reverse primers for TCR Jbeta segments was used. A multiplex PCR assay on genomic DNA amplified the CDR3 region of rearranged TCR beta genes. Amplified TCR beta libraries were sequenced as 87-base-pair reads on the Illumina HiSeq System. The published analysis was carried out like this. Across the 670 or so repertoires, a later analysis counted tens of millions of unique TCR beta chains, 9 million to 14 million of which were shared by at least two donors. Raw reads were error-corrected and collapsed into unique sequences with a nearest-neighbor algorithm that merged closely related sequences to remove PCR and sequencing errors. CDR3 sequences were aligned to IMGT reference sequences to assign V, D and J gene segments. Each retained sequence needed at least a six-nucleotide match to both a V gene segment and a J gene segment. A rearrangement counted as productive if the CDR3 had no stop codons and remained in frame with V and J, and every other rearrangement counted as non-productive. CDR3 was defined according to IMGT convention as the region running from the second conserved V-encoded cysteine to the conserved J-encoded phenylalanine. Sequences without an unambiguous match to a single V gene segment were excluded from the earlier analysis of about 640 of the donors. An earlier analysis of some 610 of the donors called V segments functional above 56.7% productive rearrangements and segregating when the between-donor standard deviation exceeded 5%. To diagnose cytomegalovirus status from the catalog of TCR beta chain sequences, a statistical classification framework was built. In a later analysis, V and J genes were assigned by comparing TCR nucleotide sequences against IMGT/GENE-DB human TR gene sequences. Using the TCRdist pipeline, a later analysis assigned CDR3 sequences along with most-parsimonious VDJ recombination scenarios. In a later analysis, each TCR beta chain was defined by its CDR3 amino acid sequence together with its V-gene family, and reads without a unique V-gene family were excluded. In a later analysis, fewer than 600 highly shared, low-generation-probability nucleotide sequences were removed to address suspected cross-contamination and a sequencing artifact. In a later analysis, a clonal expansion index was calculated for each public chain from normalized within-repertoire ranks of inferred template counts. In a later analysis, generation probabilities were computed using a VDJ recombination model fitted to out-of-frame rearrangements, and the results were checked against IGoR. In a later analysis, TCR-TCR, TCR-HLA and TCR-CMV co-occurrence was scored with hypergeometric tests, and a repertoire-size bias correction was applied to TCR pairs. False discovery rates were estimated in a later analysis by permuting HLA or CMV assignments 20 times. In a later analysis, co-occurring TCRs were grouped with DBSCAN, and TCRdist sequence similarity was added when clustering was performed within HLA-allele-positive subsets. Co-occurrence clustering excluded repertoires with fewer than 30,000 or more than 120,000 public chains, plus five with anomalous nucleotide sharing. Held by TCRdb, this immuneACCESS table contains in-frame sequences only and omits some clones. Under half of the omission traces to an unresolved V gene where checked; the cause of the rest is unknown. V and J calls and clone size follow that table, whereas D and trimming were derived from the DNA. The sample table records some 150,000 clones; almost 80% of these occur just once. The ten largest clonotypes hold 1.3% of the sample.

This TCR came from a woman aged 50 to 60 in good health and CMV-seronegative. The receptor chain draws on TRBV28 and TRBJ1-1; there is no confident call for the D gene. Sequencing used PBMCs. The CDR3 region: CASSLGLGEAFF. In nucleotide form, the sequence is TGTGCCAGCAGTTTAGGACTGGGGGAAGCTTTCTTT. Full variable domain (CDR3 extended with the reference TRBV28 and TRBJ1-1 proteins): DVKVTQSSRYLVKRTGEKVFLECVQDMDHENMFWYRQDPGLGLRLIYFSYDVKMKEKGDIPEGYSVSREKKERFSLILESASTNQTSMYLCASSLGLGEAFFGQGTRLTVV.